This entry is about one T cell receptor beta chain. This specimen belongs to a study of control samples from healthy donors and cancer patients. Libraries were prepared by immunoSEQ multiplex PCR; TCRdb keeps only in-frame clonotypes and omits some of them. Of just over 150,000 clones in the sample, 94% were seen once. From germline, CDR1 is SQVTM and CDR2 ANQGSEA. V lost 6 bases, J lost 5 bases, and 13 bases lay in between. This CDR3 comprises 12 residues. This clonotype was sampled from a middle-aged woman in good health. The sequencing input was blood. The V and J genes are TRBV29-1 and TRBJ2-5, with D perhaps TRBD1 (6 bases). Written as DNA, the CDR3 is TGCAGCGTGAGCGTCAGGGGCGAGACCCAGTACTTC. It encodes CSVSVRGETQYF.